Listed here is a single T cell receptor (beta chain). The participants were between roughly 18 and 100 years old and came from under 25 US areas. The sample is drawn from a study of blood T cell repertoires in COVID-19. At the level of the study: The origin of the acute and convalescent COVID-19 samples was the United States, Italy and Spain.

Germline V gene lookup returns CDR1 SGHRS and CDR2 YFSETQ. The CDR3 is 17 residues long. V gave up 7 bases and J gave up 3 bases; unmatched junction bases: 12. Under the authors' procedure: Nucleated cell counts were estimated from reference gene primer amplification. Method: immunoSEQ multiplex PCR; TCRdb's copy keeps in-frame clones and lacks some. V and J calls and clone size come straight from that table; D and trimming were deduced from the DNA. The data hold over 150,000 clones, with about 72% observed a single time. The chain employs TRBV5-1 and TRBJ2-2, with TRBD1 identical over 10 bases. The sequence derives from a woman aged 45-59 years who had recovered from COVID-19. Sample: PBMCs or T cells enriched from blood (not recorded which). CDR3 coding DNA: TGCGCCAGCCCCGTCAGGACAGGGGGAAGAGACACCGGGGAGCTGTTTTTT. Its translation is CASPVRTGGRDTGELFF.